This T cell receptor (beta chain) comes out of a study of blood T cell repertoires in COVID-19. Study-level information: T cells, B-cell-depleted T cells, or PBMCs provided the cDNA or gDNA that served as material.

Study processing details: Using reference gene primer amplification, nucleated cell counts were estimated. Profiled with immunoSEQ multiplex PCR; TCRdb holds only in-frame clones, not every one. V, J and clone size were drawn from that table, and D and trimming were deduced from the DNA. The sample carries approximately 350,000 clones, roughly 90% recorded once. Germline V gene sequence: CDR1 LGHDT, CDR2 YNNKEL (reference sequence). Between the trimmed V and J ends, which lost 2 bases and 3 bases, there was a span of 10 bases. This CDR3 has 14 amino acids. The rearrangement uses TRBV3-1 (or the pseudogene TRBV3-2) and TRBJ1-2; perhaps TRBD1 as D (6 bases). This receptor was identified in a woman in her 70s with COVID-19, enrolled during active disease. Sequenced sample: peripheral blood. Here the CDR3 DNA reads TGTGCCAGCAGCCAACAGGGGCGCTACTATGGCTACACCTTC. This encodes CASSQQGRYYGYTF.